What follows are 29 T cell receptor beta chains derived from one specimen sequenced in a study of Ad26.COV2.S vaccination and SARS-CoV-2 variants. Treatment noted: over 15 received Ad26.COV2.S at low or high dose, single or two shots; about 5 received placebo; per-sample allocation not given. Vaccine and placebo recipients were sampled on day 63 after the first injection. Sequenced by immunoSEQ multiplex PCR; TCRdb stores in-frame clones only, minus some. The sample includes roughly 350,000 clones, about 86% of them seen just once. The sequences come from peripheral blood, collected in a trial of Ad26.COV2.S vaccine versus placebo. The receptors derive from a person aged 18-60 years who received the Ad26.COV2.S COVID-19 vaccine or a placebo.

This rearrangement joins TRBV24-1 to TRBJ1-5, with D unresolved. V was trimmed by 4 bases and J by 6 bases, leaving 9 bases between them. The V gene's germline CDR1 is KGHDR and CDR2 SFDVKD. The CDR3 sequence is 13 residues long. The CDR3 DNA follows: TGTGCCACCAGTGAGACGGCCTTTCAGCCCCAGCATTTT. Residues: CATSETAFQPQHF.

The V call is TRBV10-3, the J call TRBJ1-1, with D possibly being TRBD1 (5 bases). The V and J ends lost 3 bases and 3 bases respectively, with 11 bases between them. Germline CDR1 ENHRY, CDR2 SYGVKD. The CDR3 covers 14 residues. The CDR3 spells CAISEVGGDTEAFF. The CDR3, as DNA: TGTGCCATCAGTGAAGTCGGGGGAGACACTGAAGCTTTCTTT.

The genes are TRBV5-6 and TRBJ2-1; D may be TRBD2 (5 bases). Germline loops: CDR1 SGHDT, CDR2 YYEEEE. V was cut by 8 bases and J by 12 bases, with 21 bases left in between. There are 13 residues in the CDR3. The CDR3 region is CASSATPEAMQFF. The CDR3 DNA follows: TGTGCCAGTTCCGCTACCCCGGAGGCGATGCAGTTCTTC.

The chain uses TRBV27 and TRBJ1-2; perhaps TRBD1 as D (6 bases). The germline V and J ends were trimmed by 0 bases and 7 bases, with 12 bases remaining between them. From germline, CDR1 is MNHEY and CDR2 SMNVEV (reference sequence). The CDR3 is made up of 14 amino acids. CDR3 region: CASSLSGALGGYTF. CDR3 nucleotide sequence: TGTGCCAGCAGTTTATCGGGGGCCCTCGGTGGCTACACCTTC.

The chain links TRBV10-3 to TRBJ2-5, with a possible D match to TRBD2 (6 bases). V lost 6 bases to trimming and J lost 4 bases, with 24 bases between them. From germline, CDR1 is ENHRY and CDR2 SYGVKD. The CDR3 runs to 17 residues. This CDR3 reads CAIRGRDSARPVETQYF. CDR3 DNA: TGTGCCATCAGGGGCCGGGACTCCGCCCGCCCTGTAGAGACCCAGTACTTC.

This clone was seen a single time. The CDR3 sequence is CASSVGQGYEQYF. In nucleotides, the CDR3 is TGTGCCAGTAGTGTGGGACAGGGTTACGAGCAGTACTTC. The gene calls are TRBV19 and TRBJ2-7, with 9 positions matching TRBD1. Germline CDR1 LNHDA, CDR2 SQIVND (reference sequence). V was clipped by 5 bases and J by 4 bases; unmatched bases: 3. This CDR3 contains 13 residues. The entire variable domain, with the rest obtained from reference TRBV19 and TRBJ2-7, is as follows: DGGITQSPKYLFRKEGQNVTLSCEQNLNHDAMYWYRQDPGQGLRLIYYSQIVNDFQKGDIAEGYSVSREKKESFPLTVTSAQKNPTAFYLCASSVGQGYEQYFGPGTRLTVT.

V usage is TRBV19 and J usage is TRBJ2-7, with 8 bases aligning to TRBD2. Per the germline V gene, CDR1 is LNHDA and CDR2 is SQIVND (reference sequence). V lost 6 bases to trimming and J lost 5 bases; unmatched junction nucleotides: 9. This CDR3 spans 14 amino acids. The CDR3 is CASSLLSGGDEQYF. CDR3 DNA sequence: TGTGCCAGTAGCTTACTAAGCGGGGGAGACGAGCAGTACTTC.

The rearrangement links TRBV7-9 to TRBJ2-5; D is possibly TRBD2 (6 bases). The CDR3 consists of 14 residues. The germline gives CDR1 SEHNR, CDR2 FQNEAQ (reference sequence). V lost 1 base, J lost 4 bases, and 10 bases lay in between. In nucleotides, the CDR3 is TGTGCCAGCAGCTTAGTAGCGGAGGGAGAGACCCAGTACTTC. This translates into CASSLVAEGETQYF.

The rearrangement uses TRBV6-2 or TRBV6-3 and TRBJ2-5; TRBD2 might be the D (6 bases). Trimming left V 2 bases short and J 2 bases short, with 15 bases between. CDR3 length: 16 amino acids. Germline-derived CDR1 and CDR2 are MNHEY and SVGEGT. CDR3 DNA sequence: TGTGCCAGCAGTTACGGAGGTGCGGGGTCACAAGAGACCCAGTACTTC. It codes for CASSYGGAGSQETQYF.

V and J are TRBV2 and TRBJ2-3, with 10 nucleotides matching TRBD1. CDR1 and CDR2 (germline): SNHLY, FYNNEI. The junction had 3 bases not matched to a gene; V was cut back by 4 bases and J by 2 bases. The CDR3 length is 15 residues. CDR3 amino acids: CASSAGTGDTDTQYF. The CDR3 region has the DNA TGTGCCAGCAGTGCCGGGACAGGGGACACAGATACGCAGTATTTT.

This clone was counted a few times. V and J are TRBV25-1 and TRBJ2-5; TRBD1 aligns across 7 bases. Trimming cost V 6 bases and J 4 bases; bases outside gene matches: 17. The V gene's germline CDR1 is MGHDK and CDR2 SYGVNS. The length of the CDR3 is 17 residues. DNA for the CDR3: TGTGCCAGCAGCCTCACCTCAGGGACAGTAGCCCGAGAGACCCAGTACTTC. Its translation: CASSLTSGTVARETQYF.

The V and J genes are TRBV6-6 and TRBJ1-2; D gene uncertain. Germline loops: CDR1 MNHNY, CDR2 SVGAGI (reference sequence). This CDR3 has 13 residues. V lost 3 bases, J lost 5 bases, and 10 bases lay in between. Written as DNA, the CDR3 is TGTGCCAGCAGTTATGGGGAGGAGTATGGCTACACCTTC. As protein: CASSYGEEYGYTF.

In this sample, this clone turned up a few times. The genes are TRBV11-2 and TRBJ1-1; 10 nucleotides line up with TRBD1. This CDR3 region has 14 residues. The ends lost 5 bases at V and 1 base at J; junction bases unmatched: 1. Germline CDR1 reads SGHAT; CDR2 reads FQNNGV. In nucleotides, the CDR3 is TGTGCCAGCAGCCGGGACAGGGGGAACACTGAAGCTTTCTTT. This gives the protein CASSRDRGNTEAFF.

The V and J genes are TRBV10-3 and TRBJ2-5; TRBD2 matches 7 bases. Losses at the gene ends were 4 bases for V and 1 base for J; bases not matched to a gene: 3. Germline V lookup: CDR1 ENHRY, CDR2 SYGVKD. The CDR3 totals 14 residues. The CDR3 loop is CAISGTSVQETQYF. The CDR3 DNA is TGTGCCATCAGTGGAACTAGCGTCCAAGAGACCCAGTACTTC.

This clone was counted a single time. V and J are TRBV15 and TRBJ2-1, with D possibly being TRBD1 or TRBD2 (7 bases each). The V end was cut by 1 base, the J end by 6 bases, with 13 bases between. Germline CDR1 and CDR2: LNHNV and YYDKDF (reference sequence). This CDR3 contains 15 residues. The CDR3 region is CATSRGQGGFNEQFF. CDR3 sequence (DNA): TGTGCCACCAGCAGAGGACAGGGAGGGTTCAATGAGCAGTTCTTC.

This rearrangement joins TRBV28 to TRBJ2-2; TRBD1 or TRBD2 may be the D gene (5 bases each). Germline lookup yields CDR1 MDHEN and CDR2 SYDVKM. Trimming cost V 3 bases and J 8 bases, with 19 bases left between them. CDR3 length equals 16 residues. The CDR3 here is CASSFLTRGLSGELFF. Here the CDR3 DNA reads TGTGCCAGCAGTTTCTTGACACGGGGCCTTTCGGGGGAGCTGTTTTTT.

The chain links TRBV6-2 or TRBV6-3 to TRBJ1-5; 7 bases are a match to TRBD1. CDR1 is MNHEY, CDR2 SVGEGT, per germline. The CDR3 has 14 residues. Trimming at V came to 5 bases and at J to 5 bases, leaving 6 bases not matched to a gene. This CDR3 is CASSPRGGDQPQHF. Written as DNA, the CDR3 is TGTGCCAGCAGTCCCCGAGGGGGCGATCAGCCCCAGCATTTT.

The chain is built from TRBV5-1 and TRBJ2-5, with D perhaps TRBD2 (5 bases). The CDR3 has 14 amino acids. Looked up from germline, CDR1 is SGHRS and CDR2 is YFSETQ. Trimming took 4 bases from V and 5 from J, leaving 15 bases between them. CDR3 protein: CASSTPGKRETQYF. The CDR3 coding sequence is TGCGCCAGCAGCACCCCCGGGAAACGGGAGACCCAGTACTTC.

V is TRBV28 and J is TRBJ1-1, with unresolved D. The CDR3 totals 13 residues. Germline CDR1 reads MDHEN; CDR2 reads SYDVKM. Trimming removed 3 bases from V and 0 bases from J, with 5 bases in between. CDR3 DNA sequence: TGTGCCAGCAGTTTGCGTCTGAACACTGAAGCTTTCTTT. Its translation is CASSLRLNTEAFF.

This clone has more than one count but fewer than ten. This sequence joins TRBV19 and TRBJ1-5, with 8 nucleotides matching TRBD1. Germline loops: CDR1 LNHDA, CDR2 SQIVND (reference sequence). There are 14 residues in the CDR3. V dropped 5 bases and J dropped 5; count of bases not matched to a gene: 5. CDR3 sequence reads: CASSVTGGHQPQHF. CDR3 DNA: TGTGCCAGTAGTGTTACAGGGGGTCATCAGCCCCAGCATTTT.

The sample holds one count of this clone. The rearrangement links TRBV5-1 to TRBJ1-6; TRBD1 might be the D (5 bases). CDR1 and CDR2 (germline): SGHRS, YFSETQ. V was cut by 6 bases and J by 10 bases, with 17 bases left in between. CDR3 length: 14 residues. In DNA, the CDR3 is TGCGCCAGCAAGGCTACAGGTTTATCCTCACCCCTCCACTTT. Translating it yields CASKATGLSSPLHF.

This clone was detected ten times or more. The genes are TRBV6-2 or TRBV6-3 and TRBJ2-7; no firm D call. Germline CDR1 and CDR2: MNHEY and SVGEGT. The CDR3 spans 13 residues. V was pared by 2 bases and J by 3 bases, with 8 bases between. For the CDR3, the DNA is TGTGCCAGCAGTTACGACACCTACTACGAGCAGTACTTC. Encoded protein: CASSYDTYYEQYF.

The chain uses TRBV24-1 and TRBJ1-1; no clear D. Germline-derived CDR1 and CDR2 are KGHDR and SFDVKD. The CDR3 loop spans 13 amino acids. V was shortened by 1 base and J by 6 bases, with 8 bases between the two germline ends. The CDR3 loop is CATSDFPRAEAFF. The CDR3 bases are TGTGCCACCAGTGATTTTCCGCGCGCTGAAGCTTTCTTT.

The gene calls are TRBV28 and TRBJ1-1; 7 bases agree with TRBD1. The CDR3 totals 15 residues. The V gene's germline CDR1 is MDHEN and CDR2 SYDVKM. Unmatched junction bases numbered 7, after V lost 5 bases and J lost 1 base. CDR3 DNA: TGTGCCAGCAGTCCTGGGACAGCGGGGAACACTGAAGCTTTCTTT. Encoded protein: CASSPGTAGNTEAFF.

The V and J genes are TRBV5-6 and TRBJ2-3, with 15 positions matching TRBD2. CDR1 SGHDT and CDR2 YYEEEE come from the germline V gene. This CDR3 comprises 19 residues. The ends lost 3 bases at V and 2 bases at J; junction bases unmatched: 10. For the CDR3, the DNA is TGTGCCAGCAGCTCGGGACTAGCGGGAGGAGGTCTTAACACAGATACGCAGTATTTT. Protein sequence: CASSSGLAGGGLNTDTQYF.

This clone has just one count. CDR3 in amino acids: CASSFPEGNEQFF. The CDR3 bases are TGTGCCAGCAGTTTTCCGGAAGGCAATGAGCAGTTCTTC. This chain connects TRBV28 to TRBJ2-1, with D unresolved. The CDR3 is 13 amino acids. Germline CDR1 is MDHEN and CDR2 is SYDVKM. The germline V and J ends were trimmed by 3 bases and 6 bases, with 9 bases remaining between them. The full variable domain, in which reference TRBV28 and TRBJ2-1 provide the parts outside the CDR3, is DVKVTQSSRYLVKRTGEKVFLECVQDMDHENMFWYRQDPGLGLRLIYFSYDVKMKEKGDIPEGYSVSREKKERFSLILESASTNQTSMYLCASSFPEGNEQFFGPGTRLTVL.

The V and J genes are TRBV28 and TRBJ1-6; D remains unclear. The V gene's germline CDR1 is MDHEN and CDR2 SYDVKM. V lost 2 bases to trimming and J lost 11 bases, with 19 bases between them. This CDR3 spans 16 amino acids. This CDR3 reads CASSLMSLLGGTPLHF. CDR3 bases: TGTGCCAGCAGTTTAATGAGTTTACTGGGAGGGACACCCCTCCACTTT.

V and J are TRBV2 and TRBJ2-7; D perhaps matches TRBD2 (6 bases). The CDR3 totals 13 residues. Trimming left V 5 bases short and J 3 bases short, with 11 bases between. Germline assignment: CDR1 SNHLY and CDR2 FYNNEI. CDR3 loop: CASSRELNYEQYF. In DNA form, the CDR3 reads TGTGCCAGCAGTCGGGAGTTGAACTACGAGCAGTACTTC.

The chain employs TRBV7-8 and TRBJ2-7; D is possibly TRBD2 (5 bases). Between the trimmed V and J ends, which lost 5 bases and 1 base, there was a span of 15 bases. Germline V gene data show CDR1 as SGHVS and CDR2 as FQNEAQ. This CDR3 spans 15 amino acids. The CDR3 sequence: CASSPFDWESYEQYF. In DNA form, the CDR3 reads TGTGCCAGCAGCCCATTCGACTGGGAGTCCTACGAGCAGTACTTC.